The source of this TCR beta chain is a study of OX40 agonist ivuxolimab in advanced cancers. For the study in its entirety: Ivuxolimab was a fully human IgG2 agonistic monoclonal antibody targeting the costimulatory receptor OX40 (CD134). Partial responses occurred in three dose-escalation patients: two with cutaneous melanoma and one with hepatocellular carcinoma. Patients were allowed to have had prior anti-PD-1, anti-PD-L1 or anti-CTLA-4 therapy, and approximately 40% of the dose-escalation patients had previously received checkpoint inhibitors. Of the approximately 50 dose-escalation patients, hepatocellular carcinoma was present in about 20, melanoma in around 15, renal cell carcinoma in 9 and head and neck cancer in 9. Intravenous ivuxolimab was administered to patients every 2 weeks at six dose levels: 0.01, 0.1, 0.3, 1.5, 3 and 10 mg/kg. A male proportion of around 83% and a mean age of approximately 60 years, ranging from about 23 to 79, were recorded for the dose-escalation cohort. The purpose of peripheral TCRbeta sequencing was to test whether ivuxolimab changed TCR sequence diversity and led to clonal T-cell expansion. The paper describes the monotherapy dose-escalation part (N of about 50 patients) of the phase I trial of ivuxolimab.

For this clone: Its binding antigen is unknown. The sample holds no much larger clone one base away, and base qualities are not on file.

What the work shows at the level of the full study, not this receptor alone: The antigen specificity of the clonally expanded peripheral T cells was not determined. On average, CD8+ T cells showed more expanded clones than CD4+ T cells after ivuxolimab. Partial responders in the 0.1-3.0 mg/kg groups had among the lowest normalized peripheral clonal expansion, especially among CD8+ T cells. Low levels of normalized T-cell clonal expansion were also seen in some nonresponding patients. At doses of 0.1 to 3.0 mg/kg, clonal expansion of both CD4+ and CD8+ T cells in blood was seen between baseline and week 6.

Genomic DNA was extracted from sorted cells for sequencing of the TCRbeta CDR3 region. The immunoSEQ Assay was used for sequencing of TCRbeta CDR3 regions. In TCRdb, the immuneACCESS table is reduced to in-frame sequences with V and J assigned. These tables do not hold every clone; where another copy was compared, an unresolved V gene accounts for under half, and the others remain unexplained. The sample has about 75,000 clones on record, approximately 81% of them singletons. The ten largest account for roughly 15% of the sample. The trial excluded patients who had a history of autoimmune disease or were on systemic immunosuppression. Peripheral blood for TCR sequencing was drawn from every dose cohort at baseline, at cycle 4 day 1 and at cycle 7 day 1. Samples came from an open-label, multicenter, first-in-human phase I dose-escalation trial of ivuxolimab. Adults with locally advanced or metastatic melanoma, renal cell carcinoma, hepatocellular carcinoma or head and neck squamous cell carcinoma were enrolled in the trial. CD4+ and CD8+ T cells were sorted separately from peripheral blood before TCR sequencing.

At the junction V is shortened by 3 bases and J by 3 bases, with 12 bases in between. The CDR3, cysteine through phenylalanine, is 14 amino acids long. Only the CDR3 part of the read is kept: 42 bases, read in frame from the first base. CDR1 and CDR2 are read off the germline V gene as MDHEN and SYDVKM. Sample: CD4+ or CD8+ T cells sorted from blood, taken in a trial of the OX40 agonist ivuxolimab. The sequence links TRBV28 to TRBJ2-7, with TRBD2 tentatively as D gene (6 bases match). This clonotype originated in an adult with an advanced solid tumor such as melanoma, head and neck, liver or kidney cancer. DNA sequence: TGTGCCAGCAGTTTGGCGGGAAGCTTCTACGAGCAGTACTTC. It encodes CASSLAGSFYEQYF. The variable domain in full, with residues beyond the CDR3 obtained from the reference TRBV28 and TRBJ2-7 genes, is DVKVTQSSRYLVKRTGEKVFLECVQDMDHENMFWYRQDPGLGLRLIYFSYDVKMKEKGDIPEGYSVSREKKERFSLILESASTNQTSMYLCASSLAGSFYEQYFGPGTRLTVT.